This entry features one TCR beta chain sequence. Assay: immunoSEQ multiplex PCR; the TCRdb copy retains only in-frame clones and omits some. The table shows tens of thousands of clones, with approximately 89% occurring only once. This sample is part of a study of T cell changes during pregnancy in multiple sclerosis. The CDR3 spans 13 residues. V shed 4 bases and J 3 bases; nucleotides not matched to a gene: 3. The germline V gene encodes CDR1 LNHDA and CDR2 SQIVND (reference sequence). The gene calls are TRBV19 and TRBJ2-7, with TRBD1 identical over 7 bases. The material sequenced was peripheral blood, taken in the first trimester of pregnancy. The origin of this receptor is a female donor in good health, enrolled as a control in a pregnancy study. For the CDR3, the DNA is TGTGCCAGTAGTAGGACAGGTTACTACGAGCAGTACTTC. Translation: CASSRTGYYEQYF.